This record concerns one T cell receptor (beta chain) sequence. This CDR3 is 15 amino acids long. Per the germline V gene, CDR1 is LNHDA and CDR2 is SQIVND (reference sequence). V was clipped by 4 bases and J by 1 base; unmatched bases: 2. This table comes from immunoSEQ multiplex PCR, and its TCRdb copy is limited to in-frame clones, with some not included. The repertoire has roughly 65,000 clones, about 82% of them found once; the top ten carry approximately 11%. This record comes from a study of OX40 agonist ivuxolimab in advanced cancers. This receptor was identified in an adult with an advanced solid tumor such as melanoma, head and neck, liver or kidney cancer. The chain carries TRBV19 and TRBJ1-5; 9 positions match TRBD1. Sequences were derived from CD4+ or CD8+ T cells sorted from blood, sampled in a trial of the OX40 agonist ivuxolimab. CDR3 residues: CASSKDRGSNQPQHF. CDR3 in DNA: TGTGCCAGTAGTAAGGACAGGGGCAGCAATCAGCCCCAGCATTTT.